These T cell receptor beta chains were read from a single sample in a study of blood T cell repertoires in COVID-19. TCRdb's copy holds only in-frame clones and misses some; the assay was immunoSEQ multiplex PCR. The sample has a few hundred thousand clones, around 84% seen once. The material sequenced was PBMCs or T cells enriched from blood (not recorded which). These receptors were collected from a man in his thirties or forties with acute COVID-19. CDR3s include the opening cysteine and the closing phenylalanine or tryptophan.

CASSHLRGDYGYTF,TRBV27
CASSLDQANNEQFF,TRBV11-3
CASSSPGLAGGRGTQYF,TRBV7-8
CASKGLAGYNEQFF,TRBV5-8
CASNTGGQPQHF,TRBV19
CASSQRFVMNTEAFF,TRBV3-1/TRBV3-2
CASSFASGRNEQFF,TRBV27
CASSELRLEGTAAGELFF,TRBV25-1
CASSDSAGSNEKLFF,TRBV6-4
CASTNYRDRARQPQHF,TRBV2
CASRRIRDDYGYTF,TRBV11-2
CASSKTGTNTEAFF,TRBV5-1
CASSLGTGTQPQHF,TRBV11-2
CATSRELTGNTGELFF,TRBV15
CASSQEGAGRQETQYF,TRBV3-1/TRBV3-2